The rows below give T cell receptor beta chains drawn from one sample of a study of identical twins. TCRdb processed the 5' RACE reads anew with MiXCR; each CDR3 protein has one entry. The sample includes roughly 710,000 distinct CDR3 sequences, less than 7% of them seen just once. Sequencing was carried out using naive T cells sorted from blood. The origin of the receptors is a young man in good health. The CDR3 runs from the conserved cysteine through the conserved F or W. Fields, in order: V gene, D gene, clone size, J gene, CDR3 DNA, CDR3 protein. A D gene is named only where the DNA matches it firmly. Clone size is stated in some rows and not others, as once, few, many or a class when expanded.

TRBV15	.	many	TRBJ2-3	TGTGCCACCAGCAGAGGTCCCTTCACAGATACGCAGTATTTT	CATSRGPFTDTQYF
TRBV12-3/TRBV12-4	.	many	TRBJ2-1	TGTGCCAGCAGTTTAGTGATGGGGGACGCCGTTGGCAATGAGCAGTTCTTC	CASSLVMGDAVGNEQFF
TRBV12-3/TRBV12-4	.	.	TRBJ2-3	TGTGCCAGCAGTTTAATGGGGGACCAAGATACGCAGTATTTT	CASSLMGDQDTQYF
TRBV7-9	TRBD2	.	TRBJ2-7	TGTGCCAGCGTGGCTAGCGGGACCTACGAGCAGTACTTC	CASVASGTYEQYF
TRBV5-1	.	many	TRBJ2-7	TGCGCCAGCAGCGCCTCCGCCGCAGGGTACAACGAGCAGTACTTC	CASSASAAGYNEQYF
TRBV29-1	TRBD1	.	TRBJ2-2	TGCAGCGTTGCGACCCAGGGGGCGCCCGGGGAGCTGTTTTTT	CSVATQGAPGELFF
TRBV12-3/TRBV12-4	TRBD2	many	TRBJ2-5	TGTGCCAGCTGGGGACTAGCGGGAGGCCAGTACCAAGAGACCCAGTACTTC	CASWGLAGGQYQETQYF
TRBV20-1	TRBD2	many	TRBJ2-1	TGCAGTGGGGAGGGCCCCAATGAGCAGTTCTTC	CSGEGPNEQFF
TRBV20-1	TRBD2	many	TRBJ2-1	TGCAGTGCTAAACTAGCGGGAGGTAGGCAATACAATGAGCAGTTCTTC	CSAKLAGGRQYNEQFF
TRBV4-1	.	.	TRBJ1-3	TGCGCCAGCAGCCAAGACGAGGTTCCTGCTGGAAACACCATATATTTT	CASSQDEVPAGNTIYF
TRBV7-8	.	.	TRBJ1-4	TGTGCCAGCAGCCCCGACGTCCCTGAAAAACTGTTTTTT	CASSPDVPEKLFF
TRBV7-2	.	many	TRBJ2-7	TGTGCCAGCAGCTTAGGAGGAGGGACTTGGCAATACGAGCAGTACTTC	CASSLGGGTWQYEQYF
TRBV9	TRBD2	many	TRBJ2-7	TGTGCCAGCAGCGTAAGGAGCGGGGAATCCTACGAGCAGTACTTC	CASSVRSGESYEQYF
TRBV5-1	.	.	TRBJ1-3	TGCGCCAGCAGCTTGGGAACCACCATATATTTT	CASSLGTTIYF
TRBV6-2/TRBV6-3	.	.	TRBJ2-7	TGTGCCAGCAGCCTCGGACTGTGGGAGCAGTACTTC	CASSLGLWEQYF
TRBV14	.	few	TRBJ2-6	TGTGCCAGCAGCCAATTTGGTAGCTCTGGGGCCAACGTCCTGACTTTC	CASSQFGSSGANVLTF
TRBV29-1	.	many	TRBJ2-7	TGCAGCGTTGAGGCGGCGGGTCTCCACGAGCAGTACTTC	CSVEAAGLHEQYF
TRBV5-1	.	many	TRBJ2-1	TGCGCCAGCAGGAGGTTGGGGGTCGCGGATGAGCAGTTCTTC	CASRRLGVADEQFF
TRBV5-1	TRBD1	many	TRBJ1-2	TGCGCCAGCAGCTTGGGGCAGGGGGCTCCGGGCTACACCTTC	CASSLGQGAPGYTF
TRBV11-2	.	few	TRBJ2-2	TGTGCCAGCAGCCCAACGACCCTCACCGGGGAGCTGTTTTTT	CASSPTTLTGELFF
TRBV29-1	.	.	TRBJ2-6	TGCAGCGTTGATGGCTCTGGGGCCAACGTCCTGACTTTC	CSVDGSGANVLTF
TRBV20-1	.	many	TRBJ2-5	TGCAGTGCTAGAGAATCAGTACAAGAGACCCAGTACTTC	CSARESVQETQYF
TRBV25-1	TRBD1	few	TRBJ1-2	TGTGCCAGCAGTGAATCGGTGAAGGGGGCTTATGGCTACACCTTC	CASSESVKGAYGYTF
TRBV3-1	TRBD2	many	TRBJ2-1	TGTGCCAGCAGCCAGAGCGGGAGTGGAAATGAGCAGTTCTTC	CASSQSGSGNEQFF
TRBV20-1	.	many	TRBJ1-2	TGCAGTGCTAGAGTGGGACCCTATGGCTACACCTTC	CSARVGPYGYTF
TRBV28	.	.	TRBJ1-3	TGTGCCAGCATACAGGGCTCTTTGGGGAACACCATATATTTT	CASIQGSLGNTIYF
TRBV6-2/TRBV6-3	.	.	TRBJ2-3	TGTGCCAGTCAGGACCGACTGGGGGCAGATACGCAGTATTTT	CASQDRLGADTQYF